The source of this T cell receptor beta chain is a study of regulatory T cells in long-lasting Graves disease. Findings and limits, study-wide: Repertoires from persistent disease leaned toward TRBV28, TRBJ1-2 and TRBJ2-5.

Concerning this clonotype: Its antigen is undetermined.

This CDR3 region has 15 residues. Trimming stripped 3 bases from V and 4 bases from J, with 13 bases between. CDR1 is SGHKS, CDR2 YYEKEE, per germline (reference sequence). Regarding time point: persistent/refractory GD, antithyroid drugs over 5 years with positive TRAb. After RNA was extracted from PBMCs, the TCR library was made from it. Recruitment took place at an endocrinology department in Xi'an, China. For TCR beta, libraries came from iRepertoire HTBI primers and Arm-PCR of CDR3 regions. TCRdb itself ran the multiplex PCR reads through MiXCR, one entry per CDR3 protein. The table shows a few hundred thousand distinct CDR3 sequences, with roughly a quarter occurring only once.

The material sequenced was peripheral blood mononuclear cells (PBMCs), taken when the disease was refractory, from a patient treated with antithyroid drugs. This chain connects TRBV5-5 to TRBJ2-2, with D perhaps TRBD1 (6 bases). The clonotype was recovered from a female donor with Graves disease. CDR3 loop: CASSSEDRFTGELFF. CDR3 sequence (DNA): TGTGCCAGCAGCTCCGAGGACAGATTCACCGGGGAGCTGTTTTTT.